This T cell receptor (beta chain) was obtained from a study of T cell changes during pregnancy in multiple sclerosis. TCRdb keeps only in-frame clones here, not all; method: immunoSEQ multiplex PCR. This sample yields around 57,000 clones, of which 91% are seen a single time; about 2.2% belongs to the top ten. Germline loops: CDR1 SGDLS, CDR2 YYNGEE. This CDR3 spans 15 amino acids. Trimming shortened V by 0 bases and J by 2 bases, and 12 bases separated the two germline ends. This receptor was obtained from a female donor in good health, enrolled as a control in a pregnancy study. The sample here was peripheral blood, taken in the third trimester of pregnancy. V gene TRBV9 combines with J gene TRBJ2-7, with D possibly TRBD1 on 5 matching bases. In nucleotides, the CDR3 is TGTGCCAGCAGCGTAGGTACAGGCCCTGCCTACGAGCAGTACTTC. Residues: CASSVGTGPAYEQYF. Full variable domain (missing parts from reference TRBV9 and TRBJ2-7): DSGVTQTPKHLITATGQRVTLRCSPRSGDLSVYWYQQSLDQGLQFLIQYYNGEERAKGNILERFSAQQFPDLHSELNLSSLELGDSALYFCASSVGTGPAYEQYFGPGTRLTVT.